The clone carrying this TCR beta chain was counted between two and nine times. The junction differs from germline at one of its ends, possibly a read error. This specimen comes from a study of PD-L1 blockade in urothelial cancer. Study-level information: Beginning in about 2014, patients received atezolizumab, given as 1,200 mg intravenously every 3 weeks. About 85% of the roughly 30 patients comprised males who had bladder-origin urothelial cancer.

As for time point: pretreatment peripheral blood. Measured with immunoSEQ multiplex PCR; TCRdb has only the in-frame clones, and not every one. Among fewer than 40,000 clones listed, approximately 90% were seen once. This CDR3 comprises 11 residues. CDR1 is SEHNR and CDR2 is FQNEAQ in the germline V gene (reference sequence). The sample here was PBMCs, taken around atezolizumab (anti-PD-L1) treatment. This chain uses TRBV7-9 with TRBJ2-1; tentatively, D is TRBD2 (6 bases). The origin of this receptor is a woman aged 60-75 years with urothelial cancer. CDR3 bases: TGTGCCAGCAGCTCTAGGGAGGCTCAGCTCTTC. Protein product: CASSSREAQLF.